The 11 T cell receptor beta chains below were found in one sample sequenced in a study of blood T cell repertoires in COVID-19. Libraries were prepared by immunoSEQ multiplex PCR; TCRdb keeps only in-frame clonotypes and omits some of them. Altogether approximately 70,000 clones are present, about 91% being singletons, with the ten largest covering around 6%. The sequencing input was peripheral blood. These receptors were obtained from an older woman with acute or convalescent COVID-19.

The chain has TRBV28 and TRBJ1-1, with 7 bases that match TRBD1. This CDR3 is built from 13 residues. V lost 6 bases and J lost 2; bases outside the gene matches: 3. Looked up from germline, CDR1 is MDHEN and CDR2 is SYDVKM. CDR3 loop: CASSWDSNTEAFF. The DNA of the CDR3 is TGTGCCAGCAGCTGGGACAGCAACACTGAAGCTTTCTTT.

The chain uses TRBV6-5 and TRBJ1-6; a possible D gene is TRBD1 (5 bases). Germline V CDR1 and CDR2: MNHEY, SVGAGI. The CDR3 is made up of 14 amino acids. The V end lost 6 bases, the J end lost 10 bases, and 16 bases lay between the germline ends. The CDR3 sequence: CASSLDRRESPLHF. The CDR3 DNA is TGTGCCAGCAGCCTAGACAGACGAGAATCACCCCTCCACTTT.

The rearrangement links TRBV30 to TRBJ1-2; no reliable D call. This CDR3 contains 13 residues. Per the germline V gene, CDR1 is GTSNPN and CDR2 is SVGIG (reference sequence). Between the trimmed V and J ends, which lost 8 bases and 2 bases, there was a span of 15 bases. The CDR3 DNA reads TGTGCCGGCTTCGAGGGTTCAAACTATGGCTACACCTTC. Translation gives CAGFEGSNYGYTF.

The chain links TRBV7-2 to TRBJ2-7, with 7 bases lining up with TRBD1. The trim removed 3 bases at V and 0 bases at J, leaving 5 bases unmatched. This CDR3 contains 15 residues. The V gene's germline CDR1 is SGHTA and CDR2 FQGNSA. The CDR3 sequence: CASSFGQVHSYEQYF. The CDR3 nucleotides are TGTGCCAGCAGCTTTGGACAGGTACACTCCTACGAGCAGTACTTC.

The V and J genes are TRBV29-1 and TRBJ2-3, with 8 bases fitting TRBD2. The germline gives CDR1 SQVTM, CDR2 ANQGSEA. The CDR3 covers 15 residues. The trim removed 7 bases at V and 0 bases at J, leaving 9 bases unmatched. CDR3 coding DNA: TGCAGCGGAGCTGGACTAGCAGTTAGCACAGATACGCAGTATTTT. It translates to CSGAGLAVSTDTQYF.

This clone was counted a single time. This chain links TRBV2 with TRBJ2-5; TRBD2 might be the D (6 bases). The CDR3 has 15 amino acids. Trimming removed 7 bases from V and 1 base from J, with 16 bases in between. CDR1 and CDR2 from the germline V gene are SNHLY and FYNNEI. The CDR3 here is CASTLNGGFQETQYF. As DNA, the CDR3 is TGTGCCAGCACCTTGAATGGGGGGTTCCAAGAGACCCAGTACTTC.

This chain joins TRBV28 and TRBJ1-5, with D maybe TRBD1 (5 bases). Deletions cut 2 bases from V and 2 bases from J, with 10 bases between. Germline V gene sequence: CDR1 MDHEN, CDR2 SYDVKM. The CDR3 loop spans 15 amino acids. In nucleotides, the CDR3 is TGTGCCAGCAGTTTAGGGGGAGGTGGCAATCAGCCCCAGCATTTT. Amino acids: CASSLGGGGNQPQHF.

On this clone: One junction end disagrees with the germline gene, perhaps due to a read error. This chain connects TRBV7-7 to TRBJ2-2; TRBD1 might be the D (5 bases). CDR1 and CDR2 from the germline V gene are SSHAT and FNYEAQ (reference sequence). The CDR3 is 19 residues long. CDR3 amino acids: CASSLVEDNAGIGTGELFF. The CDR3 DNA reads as TGTGCTAGCAGCTTAGTTGAGGATAATGCAGGGATCGGCACCGGGGAGCTGTTTTTT.

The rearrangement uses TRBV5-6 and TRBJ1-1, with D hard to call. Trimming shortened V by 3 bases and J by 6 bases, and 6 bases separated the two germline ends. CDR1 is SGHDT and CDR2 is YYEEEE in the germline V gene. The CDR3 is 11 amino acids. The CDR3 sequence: CASSSGAEAFF. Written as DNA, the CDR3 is TGTGCCAGCAGCTCCGGGGCTGAAGCTTTCTTT.

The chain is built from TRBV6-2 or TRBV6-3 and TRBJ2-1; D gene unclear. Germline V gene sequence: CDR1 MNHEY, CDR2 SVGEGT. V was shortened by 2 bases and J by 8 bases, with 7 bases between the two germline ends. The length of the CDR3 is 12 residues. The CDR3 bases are TGTGCCAGCAGTTACCATTCGGATGAGCAGTTCTTC. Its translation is CASSYHSDEQFF.

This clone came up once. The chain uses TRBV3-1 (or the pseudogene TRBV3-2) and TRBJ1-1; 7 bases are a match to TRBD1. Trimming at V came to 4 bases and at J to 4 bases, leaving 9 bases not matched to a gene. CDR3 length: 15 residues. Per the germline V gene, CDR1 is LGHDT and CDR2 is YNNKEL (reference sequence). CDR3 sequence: CASSPSDRRGTEAFF. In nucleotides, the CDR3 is TGTGCCAGCAGCCCCTCGGACAGGAGGGGCACTGAAGCTTTCTTT.